Each of the 18 T cell receptor beta chains below was sequenced from the same sample in a study of blood T cell repertoires in COVID-19. TCRdb keeps only in-frame clones here, not all; method: immunoSEQ multiplex PCR. The sample has roughly 330,000 clones; approximately 87% are singletons. The specimen was PBMCs or T cells enriched from blood (not recorded which). The source of these receptors is a woman in her 30s who had recovered from COVID-19.

V is TRBV18 and J is TRBJ1-1; 7 bases map to TRBD1. This CDR3 has 16 residues. Losses at the gene ends were 2 bases for V and 1 base for J; bases not matched to a gene: 7. Germline values: CDR1 KGHSH, CDR2 LQKENI. This CDR3 reads CASSPGLGQQNTEAFF. CDR3 DNA sequence: TGTGCCAGCTCACCAGGGTTGGGACAGCAGAACACTGAAGCTTTCTTT.

Points on this clone: The junction departs from germline at one end; a sequencing error may be responsible. This chain joins TRBV30 and TRBJ1-2; tentatively, D is TRBD1 (6 bases). There are 13 residues in the CDR3. Germline assignment: CDR1 GTSNPN and CDR2 SVGIG (reference sequence). The CDR3 bases are TGTGCCTGGAGTGTCTTCTCAAACGACAGGCTCTCCTTC. This sequence encodes CAWSVFSNDRLSF. Based on the CDR3 plus reference TRBV30 and TRBJ1-2, the full variable domain is SQTIHQWPATLVQPVGSPLSLECTVEGTSNPNLYWYRQAAGRGLQLLFYSVGIGQISSEVPQNLSASRPQDRQFILSSKKLLLSDSGFYLCAWSVFSNDRLSFGSGTRLTVV.

This clone was detected once. The V call is TRBV11-2, the J call TRBJ2-7; 10 nucleotides agree with TRBD1. The germline CDR1 and CDR2 sequences are SGHAT and FQNNGV. V was pared by 5 bases and J by 5 bases, with 9 bases of the junction left unmatched. This CDR3 spans 15 amino acids. The DNA for the CDR3 is TGTGCCAGCAGCCCTAGACAGGGGGCATTTGACGAGCAGTACTTC. Translated: CASSPRQGAFDEQYF.

The chain combines TRBV27 with TRBJ1-2; TRBD1 might be the D (6 bases). The V gene's germline CDR1 is MNHEY and CDR2 SMNVEV (reference sequence). The V end lost 9 bases, the J end lost 7 bases, and 21 bases lay between the germline ends. CDR3 size: 14 residues. The CDR3 sequence is CASGRGRVIAGYTF. In DNA, the CDR3 is TGTGCCAGTGGCAGGGGACGTGTAATAGCTGGCTACACCTTC.

This clone was detected only once. This chain joins TRBV9 and TRBJ1-2; D perhaps matches TRBD1 (6 bases). V was pared by 4 bases and J by 5 bases, with 15 bases between. The germline gives CDR1 SGDLS, CDR2 YYNGEE. The CDR3 consists of 14 residues. CDR3 in amino acids: CASSQGGAPYGYTF. In nucleotides, the CDR3 is TGTGCCAGCAGCCAAGGGGGGGCCCCTTATGGCTACACCTTC.

This chain links TRBV5-4 with TRBJ1-1, with D hard to call. The germline V gene encodes CDR1 SGHNT and CDR2 YYREEE (reference sequence). The CDR3 is made up of 14 amino acids. With 4 bases removed from V and 6 bases from J, the gap between germline ends came to 16 bases. The CDR3 DNA is TGTGCCAGCAGCCCGGTGGGCGGGAGGGCTGAAGCTTTCTTT. Amino acid sequence: CASSPVGGRAEAFF.

The chain links TRBV12-3 or TRBV12-4 to TRBJ1-2, with D possibly being TRBD1 (6 bases). The CDR3 totals 13 residues. The V gene lost 8 bases and the J gene lost 5 bases, with 15 bases spanning the gap. The chain's CDR3 is CASLDSLEYGYTF. The DNA of the CDR3 is TGTGCCAGCTTGGACAGTTTAGAGTATGGCTACACCTTC.

This chain joins TRBV2 and TRBJ2-1, with a tentative D call TRBD1 (5 bases). The length of the CDR3 is 10 residues. CDR1 is SNHLY, CDR2 FYNNEI, per germline. Deletions cut 7 bases from V and 8 bases from J, with 6 bases between. The CDR3 region is CASKGYEQFF. CDR3 DNA: TGTGCCAGCAAGGGGTATGAGCAGTTCTTC.

CDR3 nucleotide sequence: TGTGCCAGCAGCCAAGACAGGGACAATGAGCAGTTCTTC. It translates to CASSQDRDNEQFF. The V gene is TRBV7-3, the J gene TRBJ2-1; 7 bases line up with TRBD1. The germline CDR1 and CDR2 sequences are SGHTA and FQGTGA. V was clipped by 5 bases and J by 5 bases; unmatched bases: 3. The CDR3 spans 13 residues.

The chain has TRBV19 and TRBJ1-4, with D possibly being TRBD1 (6 bases). Germline CDR1 LNHDA, CDR2 SQIVND (reference sequence). Trimming left V 4 bases short and J 2 bases short, with 14 bases between. The CDR3 contains 16 residues. The CDR3 bases are TGTGCCAGTAGTAGGCCTATGGGGGCCACTAATGAAAAACTGTTTTTT. Translated: CASSRPMGATNEKLFF.

V gene TRBV6-2 or TRBV6-3 combines with J gene TRBJ1-2; TRBD1 agrees at 7 bases. The CDR3 is 13 residues long. V gave up 5 bases and J gave up 5 bases; unmatched junction bases: 5. In germline, CDR1 is MNHEY, CDR2 SVGEGT. The CDR3 DNA reads as TGTGCCAGCAGTACGGGACAGCTGTATGGCTACACCTTC. Amino acids: CASSTGQLYGYTF.

The V gene is TRBV6-5, the J gene TRBJ1-3, with TRBD1 matching 7 bases. The junction had 7 bases not matched to a gene; V was cut back by 3 bases and J by 2 bases. The germline V gene has CDR1 MNHEY and CDR2 SVGAGI. The CDR3 consists of 16 residues. CDR3 region: CASSYSVGGAGNTIYF. As DNA, the CDR3 is TGTGCCAGCAGTTATTCAGTAGGGGGCGCTGGAAACACCATATATTTT.

V and J are TRBV27 and TRBJ2-3; the D gene is possibly TRBD2 (7 bases). CDR1 is MNHEY, CDR2 SMNVEV, per germline (reference sequence). The CDR3 length is 16 residues. Trimming removed 1 base from V and 0 bases from J, with 11 bases in between. CDR3 DNA: TGTGCCAGCAGTTTATGGGGAGGGGGGAGCACAGATACGCAGTATTTT. Its translation: CASSLWGGGSTDTQYF.

The CDR3 spells CASSAAAYEQYF. The CDR3 DNA reads TGTGCCAGCAGTGCTGCAGCCTACGAGCAGTACTTC. The chain uses TRBV2 and TRBJ2-7; D uncertain. The CDR3 totals 12 residues. V gave up 4 bases and J gave up 2 bases, with 6 bases separating them. Germline V CDR1 and CDR2: SNHLY, FYNNEI.

V gene TRBV5-4 combines with J gene TRBJ2-1; perhaps TRBD2 as D (6 bases). The germline V gene encodes CDR1 SGHNT and CDR2 YYREEE (reference sequence). The V end lost 1 base, the J end lost 8 bases, and 10 bases lay between the germline ends. The CDR3 length is 13 residues. The CDR3 DNA sequence: TGTGCCAGCAGCTTGCGGAGGGCATATGAGCAGTTCTTC. It yields the protein CASSLRRAYEQFF.

This chain links TRBV19 with TRBJ2-3; 15 bases agree with TRBD2. The ends lost 10 bases at V and 4 bases at J; junction bases unmatched: 6. The CDR3 extends over 15 amino acids. Per germline, CDR1 LNHDA and CDR2 SQIVND (reference sequence). The CDR3 DNA is TGTGCCACGGGACTAGCGGGGGGCCTGTCAGATACGCAGTATTTT. Translated: CATGLAGGLSDTQYF.

Regarding this clone: Other DNA sequences in the same sample also yield this CDR3. V and J are TRBV5-6 and TRBJ2-3, with TRBD2 identical over 7 bases. This CDR3 has 14 residues. After removal of 0 bases from V and 3 bases from J, the junction contained 1 base not matched to a gene. Germline-derived CDR1 and CDR2 are SGHDT and YYEEEE. DNA for the CDR3: TGTGCCAGCAGCTTGGGGGGAGGGACAGATACGCAGTATTTT. The encoded protein is CASSLGGGTDTQYF.

This clone occurred a few times. V usage is TRBV9 and J usage is TRBJ1-2, with D uncertain. With 5 bases removed from V and 6 bases from J, the gap between germline ends came to 11 bases. The CDR3 has 12 amino acids. Germline CDR1 and CDR2: SGDLS and YYNGEE. The DNA for the CDR3 is TGTGCCAGCAGGGAATGGAGGAATGGCTACACCTTC. As protein: CASREWRNGYTF.